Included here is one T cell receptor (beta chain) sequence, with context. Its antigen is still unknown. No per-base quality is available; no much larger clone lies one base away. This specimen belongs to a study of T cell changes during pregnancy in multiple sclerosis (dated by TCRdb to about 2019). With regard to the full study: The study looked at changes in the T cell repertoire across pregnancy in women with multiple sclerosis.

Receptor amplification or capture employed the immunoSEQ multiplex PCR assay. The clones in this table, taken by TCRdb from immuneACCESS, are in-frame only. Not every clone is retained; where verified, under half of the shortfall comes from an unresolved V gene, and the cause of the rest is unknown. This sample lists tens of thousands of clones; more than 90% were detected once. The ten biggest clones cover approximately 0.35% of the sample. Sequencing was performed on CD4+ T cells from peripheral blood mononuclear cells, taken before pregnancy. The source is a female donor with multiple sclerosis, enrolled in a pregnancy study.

The bases read TGTGCCAGCAGCCACCGAGGACTAGCGGGAGCCACAGATACGCAGTATTTT. This encodes CASSHRGLAGATDTQYF. In this chain, TRBV4-2 is recombined with TRBJ2-3, and 13 bases in between align with TRBD2. From V the trimming removes 3 bases and from J it removes 2 bases, while the gene matches leave 5 bases of the junction unaccounted for. The germline V gene encodes CDR1 LGHNA and CDR2 YNFKEQ. Including the terminal cysteine and phenylalanine, the CDR3 comprises 17 residues. Only CDR3 DNA is held: 51 bases, read in frame from base 1.